The sequence of this T cell receptor beta chain was determined in a study of blood T cell repertoires in COVID-19. This clone was counted only a few times. The table came from immunoSEQ multiplex PCR; TCRdb's copy has only in-frame clones and leaves some out. This sample has about 180,000 clones; 70% to 80% occur once, and the top ten carry around an eighth. Cohort assignment relied on participant-reported clinical history. This CDR3 contains 17 residues. V was clipped by 7 bases and J by 1 base; unmatched bases: 14. In germline, CDR1 is SNHLY, CDR2 FYNNEI. The sequenced sample was PBMCs or T cells enriched from blood (not recorded which). The TCR originated in a man between 60 and 75 years old who had been exposed to COVID-19. This sequence joins TRBV2 and TRBJ2-3; 7 bases align to TRBD1. The chain's CDR3 is CASNAGGTWVGTDTQYF. The CDR3 nucleotides read TGTGCCAGCAACGCAGGGGGTACTTGGGTCGGCACAGATACGCAGTATTTT.